The 18 T cell receptor beta chains reported below all come from one sample, sequenced in a study of graft-versus-host responses after intestinal transplantation. The protocol was immunoSEQ multiplex PCR, while the TCRdb copy is restricted to in-frame clones and leaves out a portion. The sample comprises roughly 50,000 clones, 91% of which are singletons, and less than 6.5% rests with the top ten. Source: PBMCs, taken approximately 97 weeks after intestinal transplant. The receptors originated from a human patient who received an intestinal transplant, so some T cells may come from the graft donor.

V gene TRBV27 combines with J gene TRBJ2-3, with no clear D. Trimming left V 2 bases short and J 1 base short, with 7 bases between. The V gene's germline CDR1 is MNHEY and CDR2 SMNVEV (reference sequence). This CDR3 has 14 amino acids. DNA for the CDR3: TGTGCCAGCAGTTTAGGTCAGGGCACAGATACGCAGTATTTT. This gives the protein CASSLGQGTDTQYF.

The chain links TRBV11-2 to TRBJ1-1; D unclear. The CDR3 consists of 13 residues. Germline CDR1 is SGHAT and CDR2 is FQNNGV. The V end was cut by 0 bases, the J end by 9 bases, with 11 bases between. The CDR3 region has the DNA TGTGCCAGCAGCTTAGAGGGAGTAGGGAAAGCTTTCTTT. This encodes CASSLEGVGKAFF.

The chain combines TRBV6-6 with TRBJ1-1; 7 bases are a match to TRBD1. The junction had 10 bases not matched to a gene; V was cut back by 2 bases and J by 4 bases. The CDR3 has 16 amino acids. CDR1 is MNHNY, CDR2 SVGAGI, per germline (reference sequence). The CDR3 DNA is TGTGCCAGCAGTTACGGGGCAGGGGGGAGGGCCACTGAAGCTTTCTTT. It specifies CASSYGAGGRATEAFF.

This chain uses TRBV19 with TRBJ2-5; a weak D match, TRBD1 (5 bases). The germline V gene encodes CDR1 LNHDA and CDR2 SQIVND (reference sequence). The CDR3 runs 16 residues. V was trimmed by 5 bases and J by 2 bases, leaving 18 bases between them. This CDR3 reads CASSLGVGTPQETQYF. In DNA, the CDR3 is TGTGCCAGTAGTCTAGGGGTGGGAACTCCGCAAGAGACCCAGTACTTC.

The gene calls are TRBV6-6 and TRBJ2-1; 7 nucleotides align to TRBD1. V lost 2 bases to trimming and J lost 7 bases; unmatched junction nucleotides: 8. The CDR3 has 15 amino acids. Looked up from germline, CDR1 is MNHNY and CDR2 is SVGAGI (reference sequence). The CDR3 DNA reads as TGTGCCAGCAGTTACGCACAGGGGAGTCTGAATGAGCAGTTCTTC. Translated, it gives CASSYAQGSLNEQFF.

This chain links TRBV5-4 with TRBJ2-7; 8 positions agree with TRBD2. CDR3 length equals 16 residues. V lost 4 bases to trimming and J lost 2 bases; unmatched junction nucleotides: 11. Germline V CDR1 and CDR2: SGHNT, YYREEE (reference sequence). The CDR3 spells CASSPARSGGAYEQYF. The CDR3 DNA is TGTGCCAGCAGCCCGGCTAGATCGGGGGGGGCCTACGAGCAGTACTTC.

The chain links TRBV9 to TRBJ2-7, with 10 bases fitting TRBD2. This CDR3 region has 17 residues. The germline V gene encodes CDR1 SGDLS and CDR2 YYNGEE. J was trimmed by 5 bases and V by 0 bases; bases with no gene match: 11. CDR3 residues: CASSVGGAGGMADEQYF. CDR3 bases: TGTGCCAGCAGCGTAGGAGGAGCGGGGGGGATGGCAGACGAGCAGTACTTC.

This clone was seen only once. This sequence joins TRBV7-2 and TRBJ2-7; TRBD2 agrees at 13 bases. Germline values: CDR1 SGHTA, CDR2 FQGNSA. The CDR3 covers 14 residues. V shed 7 bases, J shed 6 bases, and the junction held 6 bases outside the gene matches. In DNA form, the CDR3 reads TGTGCCAGCACCCGACTAGCGGGGGGAGCCGAGCAGTACTTC. It is translated as CASTRLAGGAEQYF.

This clone turned up a few times. The chain uses TRBV19 and TRBJ1-6, with a possible D match to TRBD1 (5 bases). In germline, CDR1 is LNHDA, CDR2 SQIVND (reference sequence). The CDR3 loop spans 16 amino acids. The V end lost 4 bases, the J end lost 0 bases, and 10 bases lay between the germline ends. CDR3 amino acids: CASSNRGRSYNSPLHF. Here the CDR3 DNA reads TGTGCCAGTAGTAATCGGGGCCGCTCCTATAATTCACCCCTCCACTTT.

This chain connects TRBV5-1 to TRBJ1-1, with D maybe TRBD1 (5 bases). V was cut by 3 bases and J by 0 bases, with 9 bases left in between. This CDR3 contains 14 residues. Germline V gives CDR1 SGHRS, CDR2 YFSETQ. The CDR3 reads CASSSGRMNTEAFF. In DNA, the CDR3 is TGCGCCAGCAGCTCGGGACGGATGAACACTGAAGCTTTCTTT.

A single count supports this clone. V and J are TRBV7-9 and TRBJ1-2; D ambiguous. The ends were cut back, 5 bases at V and 4 bases at J, with 14 bases in the middle. Germline CDR1 and CDR2: SEHNR and FQNEAQ (reference sequence). This CDR3 has 14 amino acids. This chain's CDR3 is CASSKPDRSYGYTF. CDR3 nucleotides: TGTGCCAGCAGCAAGCCAGACCGAAGCTATGGCTACACCTTC.

This chain links TRBV11-1 with TRBJ1-1; D may be TRBD1 (6 bases). The CDR3 covers 15 residues. V gave up 4 bases and J gave up 2 bases, with 14 bases separating them. The V gene's germline CDR1 is SGHAT and CDR2 FQDESV (reference sequence). The DNA for the CDR3 is TGTGCCAGCAGCTCGACCTCAGGGGTAAACACTGAAGCTTTCTTT. Its protein product is CASSSTSGVNTEAFF.

This chain joins TRBV4-1 and TRBJ2-7; D is unclear. Germline loops: CDR1 MGHRA, CDR2 YSYEKL. The CDR3 consists of 15 residues. V lost 0 bases and J lost 1, with 10 bases in between. CDR3 in amino acids: CASSQEALGSYEQYF. CDR3 nucleotides: TGCGCCAGCAGCCAAGAGGCTCTGGGGTCCTACGAGCAGTACTTC.

This chain links TRBV19 with TRBJ2-3, with TRBD2 as a possible D gene (7 bases). The CDR3 extends over 15 amino acids. V lost 5 bases and J 2 bases, leaving 14 bases between the germline ends. Per the germline V gene, CDR1 is LNHDA and CDR2 is SQIVND (reference sequence). CDR3 in DNA: TGTGCCAGTAGTCCCGGAGGGGGGGCCACAGATACGCAGTATTTT. Protein sequence: CASSPGGGATDTQYF.

This clone was picked up one time. The chain couples TRBV11-2 to TRBJ2-3, with D perhaps being TRBD1 or TRBD2 (6 bases each). CDR1 and CDR2 (germline): SGHAT, FQNNGV. Trimming took off 5 bases at V and 4 bases at J, with 16 bases between the two ends. The CDR3 has 15 amino acids. The CDR3 DNA follows: TGTGCCAGCAGCCCAGGTACGGGGGCTGCAGATACGCAGTATTTT. Its protein is CASSPGTGAADTQYF. The whole variable domain, filled in from reference TRBV11-2 and TRBJ2-3, reads EAGVAQSPRYKIIEKRQSVAFWCNPISGHATLYWYQQILGQGPKLLIQFQNNGVVDDSQLPKDRFSAERLKGVDSTLKIQPAKLEDSAVYLCASSPGTGAADTQYFGPGTRLTVL.

This clone was detected only once. The J gene is TRBJ2-3, the V gene TRBV7-2; no firm D call. Germline V gene sequence: CDR1 SGHTA, CDR2 FQGNSA. Trimming removed 5 bases at V and 0 bases at J, with 3 bases between. CDR3 length equals 12 residues. The CDR3 protein is CASSRSTDTQYF. CDR3 DNA sequence: TGTGCCAGCAGCCGAAGCACAGATACGCAGTATTTT.

The rearrangement joins TRBV7-8 to TRBJ2-5, with D possibly TRBD2 on 8 matching bases. Germline values: CDR1 SGHVS, CDR2 FQNEAQ. V lost 4 bases and J 3 bases, leaving 18 bases between the germline ends. The CDR3 length is 16 residues. Here the CDR3 DNA reads TGTGCCAGCAGCTCGGGGGGGGACAGAAATAAAGAGACCCAGTACTTC. Its translation is CASSSGGDRNKETQYF.

CDR3 nucleotide sequence: TGTGCCAGCACCGGGGGAACAGATACGCAGTATTTT. Encoded protein: CASTGGTDTQYF. The rearrangement uses TRBV11-2 and TRBJ2-3; the D gene is possibly TRBD2 (6 bases). Germline assignment: CDR1 SGHAT and CDR2 FQNNGV. The CDR3 consists of 12 residues. V gave up 7 bases and J gave up 3 bases, with 8 bases separating them.